The 26 T cell receptor beta chains presented below share a single source sample, sequenced in a study of Graves' ophthalmopathy and Graves' hyperthyroidism. Amplification of the TCR beta CDR3 regions used RNA transcripts (as template). Second-round multiplex PCR came after first-round RT-PCR with HTBI primers. TCRdb reanalysed the multiplex PCR reads using MiXCR and keeps one entry per CDR3 protein. The sample has roughly 160,000 distinct CDR3 sequences; around two fifths are singletons. The sequenced sample was peripheral blood. These receptor sequences come from a woman in her 40s with Graves' ophthalmopathy.

This clonotype was counted at least ten times. The CDR3 nucleotides read TGTGCCAGCAGGGGAAACACCATATATTTT. This sequence encodes CASRGNTIYF. This sequence joins TRBV12-3 or TRBV12-4 and TRBJ1-3, with D unresolved. Trimming shortened V by 6 bases and J by 4 bases, and 1 base separated the two germline ends. The CDR3 runs to 10 residues.

This clonotype was counted at least ten times. This chain uses TRBV11-1 with TRBJ1-1; 10 bases match TRBD1. V trimming: 2 bases; J trimming: 5 bases; junction bases outside the gene matches: 2. The germline gives CDR1 SGHAT, CDR2 FQDESV (reference sequence). This CDR3 region has 14 residues. The CDR3 DNA reads TGTGCCAGCAGCTTAAGGGACAGGGGAACTGAAGCTTTCTTT. This codes for CASSLRDRGTEAFF. The full variable domain, in which reference TRBV11-1 and TRBJ1-1 provide the parts outside the CDR3, is EAEVAQSPRYKITEKSQAVAFWCDPISGHATLYWYRQILGQGPELLVQFQDESVVDDSQLPKDRFSAERLKGVDSTLKIQPAELGDSAMYLCASSLRDRGTEAFFGQGTRLTVV.

This clonotype has a count of ten or more. The rearrangement links TRBV15 to TRBJ2-7; D gene uncertain. Trimming cost V 4 bases and J 1 base, with 11 bases left between them. Germline V gene data show CDR1 as LNHNV and CDR2 as YYDKDF (reference sequence). The CDR3 consists of 14 residues. For the CDR3, the DNA is TGTGCCACCAGCACTCACTCAGGTTCCTACGAGCAGTACTTC. Translation: CATSTHSGSYEQYF.

The V and J genes are TRBV28 and TRBJ2-7, with D uncertain. This CDR3 is 13 amino acids long. Germline V gene data show CDR1 as MDHEN and CDR2 as SYDVKM. V shed 2 bases and J shed 6 bases, with 11 bases lying between them. CDR3 in DNA: TGTGCCAGCAGTTTAGCCCCCGCCCGCGAGCAGTACTTC. Residues: CASSLAPAREQYF.

This clonotype occurred many times. The junction departs from germline at one end; a sequencing error may be responsible. The chain carries TRBV20-1 and TRBJ2-2, with no clear D. Germline V gives CDR1 DFQATT, CDR2 SNEGSKA (reference sequence). The CDR3 length is 14 residues. The DNA of the CDR3 is TGCAGTGCTGGAGACACCCGGAACACCGGGGAGCTGTTTTTT. This codes for CSAGDTRNTGELFF.

In this sample, this clonotype turned up many times. This sequence joins TRBV4-2 and TRBJ1-5, with no clear D. Germline CDR1 and CDR2: LGHNA and YNFKEQ. The CDR3 spans 16 residues. Trimming shortened V by 4 bases and J by 3 bases, and 16 bases separated the two germline ends. CDR3 amino acids: CASSLREGADNQPQHF. DNA for the CDR3: TGTGCCAGCAGCCTCCGCGAGGGCGCGGACAATCAGCCCCAGCATTTT.

V gene TRBV6-5 combines with J gene TRBJ1-2; D is unclear. The ends were cut back, 4 bases at V and 11 bases at J, with 14 bases in the middle. Germline-derived CDR1 and CDR2 are MNHEY and SVGAGI. There are 12 residues in the CDR3. The CDR3 loop reads CASSSRGEYYTF. The CDR3 region has the DNA TGTGCCAGCAGTTCTCGCGGGGAGTATTACACCTTC.

This clonotype was picked up many times. This chain connects TRBV6-5 to TRBJ1-3; TRBD1 might be the D (6 bases). V was shortened by 8 bases and J by 2 bases, with 13 bases between the two germline ends. Germline lookup yields CDR1 MNHEY and CDR2 SVGAGI. CDR3 length: 14 residues. CDR3 loop: CASGSRGAGNTIYF. The CDR3 region has the DNA TGTGCCAGCGGTTCCAGGGGCGCTGGAAACACCATATATTTT.

This clonotype has only a few counts. CDR3 nucleotides: TGTGCCAGCAGTTTGGCGGGGGGCGGAAACACCATATATTTT. This encodes CASSLAGGGNTIYF. The chain joins TRBV12-3 or TRBV12-4 to TRBJ1-3; possibly TRBD1 for D (6 bases). CDR3 length equals 14 residues. Trimming removed 3 bases at V and 4 bases at J, with 10 bases between.

This clonotype was observed at least ten times. The chain uses TRBV28 and TRBJ2-7; weak D call: TRBD1 (7 bases). Germline CDR1 MDHEN, CDR2 SYDVKM. The CDR3 loop spans 16 amino acids. V lost 2 bases, J lost 1 base, and 15 bases lay in between. CDR3 DNA sequence: TGTGCCAGCAGTTTAGGAGGGGGCGGCGAATCCTACGAGCAGTACTTC. It codes for CASSLGGGGESYEQYF.

This clonotype appeared a single time. The chain is built from TRBV11-1 and TRBJ2-7; 7 positions agree with TRBD1. The CDR3 totals 16 residues. V trimming: 7 bases; J trimming: 3 bases; junction bases outside the gene matches: 15. The germline gives CDR1 SGHAT, CDR2 FQDESV (reference sequence). CDR3 residues: CASTPDPGQRSYEQYF. The CDR3 DNA reads as TGTGCCAGCACTCCTGACCCGGGACAGAGAAGCTACGAGCAGTACTTC.

In this sample, this clonotype turned up many times. This sequence joins TRBV7-8 and TRBJ2-2; 13 bases map to TRBD2. The CDR3 runs 16 residues. J gave up 5 bases and V 4 bases, and 4 bases lay outside the gene matches. Germline V CDR1 and CDR2: SGHVS, FQNEAQ. The CDR3 sequence is CASSSWTSGRTGELFF. The CDR3 DNA is TGTGCCAGCAGCTCCTGGACTAGCGGGAGAACCGGGGAGCTGTTTTTT.

This clonotype was detected many times. The chain links TRBV11-2 to TRBJ2-2; D uncertain. The V end was cut by 3 bases, the J end by 1 base, with 6 bases between. Germline lookup yields CDR1 SGHAT and CDR2 FQNNGV. CDR3 size: 14 residues. The CDR3 coding sequence is TGTGCCAGCAGCTTGTCACGGAACACCGGGGAGCTGTTTTTT. Its translation: CASSLSRNTGELFF.

At least ten counts were recorded for this clonotype. The CDR3 is CASNGEGGDEAFF. In DNA, the CDR3 is TGTGCCAGCAACGGAGAAGGGGGGGATGAAGCTTTCTTT. The V and J genes are TRBV6-1 and TRBJ1-1; tentatively, D is TRBD1 (6 bases). This CDR3 is built from 13 residues. V shed 7 bases and J shed 7 bases, with 16 bases lying between them. Per germline, CDR1 MNHNS and CDR2 SASEGT.

This clonotype was counted many times. The chain carries TRBV28 and TRBJ2-2; 7 positions agree with TRBD1. Germline CDR1 and CDR2: MDHEN and SYDVKM. CDR3 length: 13 residues. Trimming at V came to 8 bases and at J to 7 bases, leaving 7 bases not matched to a gene. DNA of the CDR3: TGTGCCAGCCAATCAGGGGGTATCGGGGAGCTGTTTTTT. It yields the protein CASQSGGIGELFF.

There are many counts of this clonotype. This chain uses TRBV6-2 or TRBV6-3 with TRBJ2-2; 9 nucleotides match TRBD2. V trimming: 3 bases; J trimming: 4 bases; junction bases outside the gene matches: 6. Germline assignment: CDR1 MNHEY and CDR2 SVGEGT. The CDR3 has 16 amino acids. CDR3 amino acids: CASSYFLAGSTGELFF. The CDR3 DNA follows: TGTGCCAGCAGTTATTTCCTAGCGGGAAGCACCGGGGAGCTGTTTTTT.

This chain links TRBV6-1 with TRBJ2-4, with D tentatively TRBD1 (7 bases). Germline lookup yields CDR1 MNHNS and CDR2 SASEGT. The V end lost 8 bases, the J end lost 8 bases, and 16 bases lay between the germline ends. The CDR3 length is 13 residues. CDR3 protein: CASGGTVWDIQYF. In DNA, the CDR3 is TGTGCCAGCGGAGGGACAGTTTGGGACATTCAGTACTTC.

This clonotype was seen ten or more times. The V and J genes are TRBV11-2 and TRBJ1-1, with D perhaps matching TRBD1 (5 bases). The CDR3 sequence is 16 residues long. The germline V gene encodes CDR1 SGHAT and CDR2 FQNNGV. V shed 8 bases and J shed 6 bases, with 25 bases lying between them. Here the CDR3 DNA reads TGTGCCAGCGGCCGGTTTTTAGGCAGGGACTATTCTGAAGCTTTCTTT. This encodes CASGRFLGRDYSEAFF.

This clonotype has only a few counts. The gene calls are TRBV28 and TRBJ1-1; possible D gene TRBD1, 5 bases. V lost 6 bases to trimming and J lost 2 bases, with 16 bases between them. Germline CDR1 reads MDHEN; CDR2 reads SYDVKM. The CDR3 covers 15 residues. The CDR3 bases are TGTGCCAGCAGCCATCGAAGGCAGGGCAACACTGAAGCTTTCTTT. This translates into CASSHRRQGNTEAFF. Based on the CDR3 plus reference TRBV28 and TRBJ1-1, the full variable domain is DVKVTQSSRYLVKRTGEKVFLECVQDMDHENMFWYRQDPGLGLRLIYFSYDVKMKEKGDIPEGYSVSREKKERFSLILESASTNQTSMYLCASSHRRQGNTEAFFGQGTRLTVV.

V usage is TRBV7-2 and J usage is TRBJ2-5; no firm D call. Germline values: CDR1 SGHTA, CDR2 FQGNSA. The CDR3 has 14 residues. Trimming removed 5 bases at V and 2 bases at J, with 12 bases between. CDR3 sequence reads: CASSPSALQETQYF. The CDR3 DNA reads TGTGCCAGCAGCCCAAGCGCATTACAAGAGACCCAGTACTTC.

This chain uses TRBV28 with TRBJ2-7; D gene uncertain. CDR3 length: 13 residues. Germline assignment: CDR1 MDHEN and CDR2 SYDVKM. Trimming stripped 4 bases from V and 2 bases from J, with 9 bases between. Here the CDR3 reads CASSSQTPYEQYF. The CDR3 bases are TGTGCCAGCAGTTCGCAAACTCCCTACGAGCAGTACTTC.

This clonotype was recorded at least ten times. This rearrangement joins TRBV11-1 to TRBJ2-7; TRBD2 is a possible D gene (6 bases). Trimming took off 3 bases at V and 3 bases at J, with 9 bases between the two ends. The germline CDR1 and CDR2 sequences are SGHAT and FQDESV (reference sequence). This CDR3 has 13 residues. This chain's CDR3 is CASSLEGLYEQYF. The CDR3 bases are TGTGCCAGCAGCTTGGAGGGGCTCTACGAGCAGTACTTC.

This rearrangement joins TRBV6-2 or TRBV6-3 to TRBJ2-7; 11 bases line up with TRBD2. V dropped 8 bases and J dropped 3; count of bases not matched to a gene: 6. The CDR3 sequence is 14 residues long. CDR1 is MNHEY, CDR2 SVGEGT, per germline. This CDR3 reads CASGLAGGGYEQYF. CDR3 DNA: TGTGCCAGCGGCTTAGCGGGAGGGGGCTACGAGCAGTACTTC.

This clonotype came up many times. This sequence joins TRBV18 and TRBJ2-5; 8 bases align to TRBD2. CDR1 KGHSH and CDR2 LQKENI come from the germline V gene. Trimming removed 3 bases from V and 2 bases from J; junction bases left unmatched: 5. The CDR3 is made up of 15 amino acids. The CDR3 sequence: CASSPTVAGQETQYF. The CDR3 DNA reads as TGTGCCAGCTCACCGACGGTAGCGGGGCAAGAGACCCAGTACTTC.

The chain has TRBV4-2 and TRBJ1-2; the match to TRBD1 covers 10 bases. J was trimmed by 4 bases and V by 3 bases; bases with no gene match: 5. This CDR3 comprises 15 residues. Germline V gene lookup returns CDR1 LGHNA and CDR2 YNFKEQ. CDR3 coding DNA: TGTGCCAGCAGCCAGACAGGACAGGGGGTCTATGGCTACACCTTC. The encoded protein is CASSQTGQGVYGYTF.

The chain joins TRBV7-2 to TRBJ2-5; 7 bases are a match to TRBD1. CDR3 size: 13 residues. From germline, CDR1 is SGHTA and CDR2 FQGNSA. V gave up 4 bases and J gave up 5 bases; unmatched junction bases: 4. The CDR3 DNA sequence: TGTGCCAGCAGCTCGGGACAGTCCGAGACCCAGTACTTC. This sequence encodes CASSSGQSETQYF.